The sequence of this TCR beta chain was determined in a study of early T cells in non-severe SARS-CoV-2 infection. Across the whole study: Bulk RNA isolated from unsorted whole blood underwent sequencing; chains were not paired.

Germline loops: CDR1 SQVTM, CDR2 ANQGSEA. V gave up 4 bases and J gave up 0 bases; unmatched junction bases: 4. CDR3 length: 15 residues. This clonotype was picked up many times. Separate cDNA molecules each had unique molecular identifiers attached to them. Using its own MiXCR run on the 5' RACE reads, TCRdb lists one record per CDR3 protein. The sample lists 40,000 to 60,000 distinct CDR3 sequences; more than 5.5% were seen once. The rearrangement joins TRBV29-1 to TRBJ2-1; 9 bases map to TRBD1. This sequence was found in an adult who was a healthcare worker with PCR-confirmed SARS-CoV-2 infection or an uninfected control (not recorded which). Specimen: whole blood, collected at baseline. CDR3 bases: TGCAGCGTTGCCGGGACAGGGAGCTCCTACAATGAGCAGTTCTTC. Protein: CSVAGTGSSYNEQFF.